The 28 T cell receptor beta chains presented below share a single source sample, sequenced in a study of shared clonotypes between healthy human individuals. This table comes from immunoSEQ multiplex PCR, and its TCRdb copy is limited to in-frame clones, with some not included. The table has about 2.1 million clones, just over 90% seen once. Naive CD8 populations comprised CD45RO-negative cells positively selected for CCR7, excluding terminally differentiated effector memory CD45RA+ cells. Sequenced: naive CD8+ T cells from PBMCs. These receptors were obtained from a man between 18 and 29 years old in good health. Some clones in this sample may be carry-over from other donors' samples.

A note on this clone: This sample includes further DNA sequences coding for the same CDR3. The V call is TRBV5-6, the J call TRBJ1-1; D is uncertain. The germline V and J ends were trimmed by 4 bases and 1 base, with 8 bases remaining between them. Germline values: CDR1 SGHDT, CDR2 YYEEEE. This CDR3 has 13 amino acids. CDR3 region: CASSLTENTEAFF. The CDR3 DNA reads TGTGCCAGCAGCCTAACAGAGAACACTGAAGCTTTCTTT.

This rearrangement joins TRBV11-2 to TRBJ2-5; weak D call: TRBD2 (5 bases). The CDR3 runs to 15 residues. Germline values: CDR1 SGHAT, CDR2 FQNNGV. V was pared by 2 bases and J by 5 bases, with 15 bases between. Here the CDR3 DNA reads TGTGCCAGCAGCTTAACGAGAGGGCCTCGGGAGACCCAGTACTTC. Translating gives CASSLTRGPRETQYF.

This rearrangement joins TRBV7-9 to TRBJ1-5; 8 bases are shared with TRBD1. The germline gives CDR1 SEHNR, CDR2 FQNEAQ (reference sequence). V was clipped by 1 base and J by 5 bases; unmatched bases: 7. CDR3 size: 16 residues. CDR3 DNA sequence: TGTGCCAGCAGCTTAGTGGGCAGGGGGCATGATCAGCCCCAGCATTTT. Amino acids: CASSLVGRGHDQPQHF.

CDR3: CASSWSRGGGETQYF. The CDR3 nucleotides read TGTGCCAGCAGTTGGAGTAGAGGCGGAGGGGAGACCCAGTACTTC. J is TRBJ2-5 and V is TRBV27; D might be TRBD2 (6 bases). The CDR3 length is 15 residues. Per the germline V gene, CDR1 is MNHEY and CDR2 is SMNVEV (reference sequence). Trimming took 4 bases from V and 5 from J, leaving 17 bases between them.

The chain couples TRBV10-2 to TRBJ1-1; 7 bases are a match to TRBD1. There are 13 residues in the CDR3. Germline loops: CDR1 WSHSY, CDR2 SAAADI. Trimming took 6 bases from V and 5 from J; bases not matched to a gene: 6. The chain's CDR3 is CASSATGVTEAFF. The DNA of the CDR3 is TGCGCCAGCAGCGCTACAGGGGTTACTGAAGCTTTCTTT.

This chain links TRBV13 with TRBJ1-5, with 8 bases matching TRBD1. Germline V gene sequence: CDR1 PRHDT, CDR2 FYEKMQ (reference sequence). V lost 5 bases to trimming and J lost 5 bases; unmatched junction nucleotides: 14. The CDR3 runs to 17 residues. The CDR3 region is CASSLGQGFINDQPQHF. The DNA for the CDR3 is TGTGCCAGCAGCCTCGGACAGGGATTTATTAATGATCAGCCCCAGCATTTT.

This clone was seen once. This sequence joins TRBV29-1 and TRBJ2-7; 7 positions agree with TRBD2. V lost 6 bases, J lost 0 bases, and 8 bases stayed unmatched. The CDR3 is 14 amino acids. The germline V gene encodes CDR1 SQVTM and CDR2 ANQGSEA. CDR3 residues: CSVELATSSYEQYF. The CDR3 DNA reads as TGCAGCGTCGAACTAGCGACTAGCTCCTACGAGCAGTACTTC.

The V call is TRBV7-8, the J call TRBJ1-4; D might be TRBD1 (6 bases). This CDR3 is 15 amino acids long. Germline values: CDR1 SGHVS, CDR2 FQNEAQ. Trimming pared 5 bases from V and 8 bases from J, leaving 18 bases between. The DNA for the CDR3 is TGTGCCAGCAGCGGGACACGGACAACGCGGGAAAAACTGTTTTTT. As protein: CASSGTRTTREKLFF. Using reference TRBV7-8 and TRBJ1-4 for the parts outside the CDR3, the full variable domain is GAGVSQSPRYKVAKRGQDVALRCDPISGHVSLFWYQQALGQGPEFLTYFQNEAQLDKSGLPSDRFFAERPEGSVSTLKIQRTQQEDSAVYLCASSGTRTTREKLFFGSGTQLSVL.

The chain combines TRBV7-6 with TRBJ2-1; D is unclear. The ends were cut back, 1 base at V and 7 bases at J, with 17 bases in the middle. The CDR3 is 16 amino acids. CDR1 and CDR2 (germline): SGHVS, FNYEAQ. The CDR3 protein is CASSLVPSHELNEQFF. CDR3 bases: TGTGCCAGCAGCTTAGTTCCCAGTCATGAGCTTAATGAGCAGTTCTTC.

This clone appeared once. The V and J genes are TRBV27 and TRBJ2-2; D may be TRBD1 (6 bases). Germline V lookup: CDR1 MNHEY, CDR2 SMNVEV (reference sequence). Trimming removed 4 bases at V and 0 bases at J, with 15 bases between. The CDR3 has 17 amino acids. CDR3 region: CASSSSGDQANTGELFF. The CDR3 nucleotides are TGTGCCAGCAGTTCATCAGGGGATCAAGCGAACACCGGGGAGCTGTTTTTT.

The rearrangement joins TRBV4-2 to TRBJ1-5; 7 nucleotides align to TRBD1. Germline loops: CDR1 LGHNA, CDR2 YNFKEQ. V lost 5 bases to trimming and J lost 3 bases; unmatched junction nucleotides: 7. The CDR3 runs to 15 residues. The CDR3 nucleotides read TGTGCCAGCAGCGGCTTGACAGGGATCAATCAGCCCCAGCATTTT. Translated, it gives CASSGLTGINQPQHF.

V is TRBV30 and J is TRBJ1-1, with D possibly TRBD1 on 6 matching bases. V was cut by 2 bases and J by 5 bases, with 12 bases left in between. The CDR3 totals 13 residues. The germline CDR1 and CDR2 sequences are GTSNPN and SVGIG (reference sequence). The CDR3 region is CAWSTGLETEAFF. In DNA, the CDR3 is TGTGCCTGGAGTACAGGGTTGGAGACTGAAGCTTTCTTT.

The genes are TRBV7-9 and TRBJ1-2, with 8 bases matching TRBD1. Germline CDR1 SEHNR, CDR2 FQNEAQ (reference sequence). The trim removed 5 bases at V and 3 bases at J, leaving 8 bases unmatched. The CDR3 consists of 15 residues. In nucleotides, the CDR3 is TGTGCCAGCAGCCTAGGAACGGGACAGGACTATGGCTACACCTTC. This sequence encodes CASSLGTGQDYGYTF.

This chain links TRBV29-1 with TRBJ2-4; tentatively, D is TRBD2 (6 bases). Germline V CDR1 and CDR2: SQVTM, ANQGSEA. CDR3 length: 15 residues. The V end lost 0 bases, the J end lost 0 bases, and 9 bases lay between the germline ends. In DNA, the CDR3 is TGCAGCGTTGAAGACCCGGGACTAGCCAAAAACATTCAGTACTTC. It yields the protein CSVEDPGLAKNIQYF.

The chain carries TRBV28 and TRBJ2-7, with 11 bases fitting TRBD2. The CDR3 loop spans 14 amino acids. Trimming at V came to 4 bases and at J to 5 bases, leaving 4 bases not matched to a gene. Germline values: CDR1 MDHEN, CDR2 SYDVKM. CDR3: CASSSSGRFNEQYF. DNA of the CDR3: TGTGCCAGCAGTTCTAGCGGGAGGTTCAACGAGCAGTACTTC. Supplemented by reference TRBV28 and TRBJ2-7, the full variable domain reads DVKVTQSSRYLVKRTGEKVFLECVQDMDHENMFWYRQDPGLGLRLIYFSYDVKMKEKGDIPEGYSVSREKKERFSLILESASTNQTSMYLCASSSSGRFNEQYFGPGTRLTVT.

This clone was picked up a small number of times. The V and J genes are TRBV19 and TRBJ1-1, with D possibly matching TRBD1 (6 bases). CDR3 size: 13 residues. CDR1 is LNHDA, CDR2 SQIVND, per germline (reference sequence). The ends were cut back, 10 bases at V and 1 base at J, with 13 bases in the middle. The DNA of the CDR3 is TGTGCCACGCAACAGGGAGGGAACACTGAAGCTTTCTTT. Translation gives CATQQGGNTEAFF. Using reference TRBV19 and TRBJ1-1 for the parts outside the CDR3, the full variable domain is DGGITQSPKYLFRKEGQNVTLSCEQNLNHDAMYWYRQDPGQGLRLIYYSQIVNDFQKGDIAEGYSVSREKKESFPLTVTSAQKNPTAFYLCATQQGGNTEAFFGQGTRLTVV.

This rearrangement joins TRBV27 to TRBJ2-1; D is possibly TRBD2 (6 bases). Trimming took 2 bases from V and 8 from J, leaving 10 bases between them. The length of the CDR3 is 13 residues. Per the germline V gene, CDR1 is MNHEY and CDR2 is SMNVEV (reference sequence). The DNA for the CDR3 is TGTGCCAGCAGTTTAATGGGGGGAGATGAGCAGTTCTTC. Translating gives CASSLMGGDEQFF.

The CDR3 DNA follows: TGTGCCAGCAGTGCAAGGACAGAAATCTACGAGCAGTACTTC. Amino acids: CASSARTEIYEQYF. This chain links TRBV25-1 with TRBJ2-7, with a weak D call TRBD1 (6 bases). Trimming removed 4 bases from V and 3 bases from J, with 13 bases in between. This CDR3 is 14 amino acids long. Germline V gives CDR1 MGHDK, CDR2 SYGVNS.

Concerning this clone itself: Relative to the germline gene, one junction end is altered; a read error may explain this. This rearrangement joins TRBV15 to TRBJ2-3; 14 bases match TRBD2. Germline V gene sequence: CDR1 LNHNV, CDR2 YYDKDF (reference sequence). This CDR3 comprises 18 residues. CDR3 in amino acids: CATSRDLGLAGATHTQYF. In DNA form, the CDR3 reads TGTGCCACCAGCAGAGACCTGGGACTAGCGGGAGCCACACATACGCAGTATTTT.

V usage is TRBV6-6 and J usage is TRBJ1-3; possible D gene TRBD1, 5 bases. Trimming removed 0 bases at V and 2 bases at J, with 11 bases between. The CDR3 is made up of 16 amino acids. The germline CDR1 and CDR2 sequences are MNHNY and SVGAGI (reference sequence). CDR3 in amino acids: CASSYSGLLTGNTIYF. CDR3 coding DNA: TGTGCCAGCAGTTACTCGGGACTCTTAACTGGAAACACCATATATTTT.

The CDR3 sequence is CSAKNGTGYYYEQYF. The CDR3 coding sequence is TGCAGCGCCAAAAATGGGACAGGCTATTACTACGAGCAGTACTTC. The V gene is TRBV29-1, the J gene TRBJ2-7; 8 nucleotides line up with TRBD1. The CDR3 consists of 15 residues. Germline lookup yields CDR1 SQVTM and CDR2 ANQGSEA. V shed 7 bases and J 3 bases; nucleotides not matched to a gene: 14.

This clone was detected only once. The chain is built from TRBV9 and TRBJ2-3; D is undetermined. V was shortened by 0 bases and J by 1 base, with 9 bases between the two germline ends. The CDR3 is 15 residues long. In germline, CDR1 is SGDLS, CDR2 YYNGEE. The CDR3 region has the DNA TGTGCCAGCAGCGTAGTGGGGTCTCGCACAGATACGCAGTATTTT. Its translation: CASSVVGSRTDTQYF.

The rearrangement links TRBV6-5 to TRBJ1-1, with D hard to call. This CDR3 has 15 residues. Germline V gene sequence: CDR1 MNHEY, CDR2 SVGAGI. The germline V and J ends were trimmed by 0 bases and 4 bases, with 12 bases remaining between them. CDR3 nucleotide sequence: TGTGCCAGCAGTTACTCGACATATTCAGGCACTGAAGCTTTCTTT. Protein: CASSYSTYSGTEAFF.

The J gene is TRBJ1-2, the V gene TRBV27; TRBD1 might be the D (6 bases). V was pared by 2 bases and J by 4 bases, with 14 bases between. CDR1 is MNHEY and CDR2 is SMNVEV in the germline V gene (reference sequence). The CDR3 consists of 15 residues. The CDR3 nucleotides read TGTGCCAGCAGTTTAGTTCAGGACAGCGGCTATGGCTACACCTTC. It is translated as CASSLVQDSGYGYTF.

This chain joins TRBV29-1 and TRBJ1-1; a weak D match, TRBD1 (5 bases). Germline values: CDR1 SQVTM, CDR2 ANQGSEA. Trimming removed 4 bases from V and 1 base from J, with 10 bases in between. The CDR3 extends over 13 amino acids. The CDR3, as DNA: TGCAGCGTTGTTCTAAGGGGGAACACTGAAGCTTTCTTT. Amino acids: CSVVLRGNTEAFF.

V usage is TRBV10-3 and J usage is TRBJ1-2, with 7 bases that match TRBD1. Trimming at V came to 2 bases and at J to 8 bases, leaving 8 bases not matched to a gene. The germline V gene has CDR1 ENHRY and CDR2 SYGVKD. This CDR3 comprises 14 residues. The CDR3 is CAISEPYRGAGYTF. CDR3 in DNA: TGTGCCATCAGTGAGCCGTACAGGGGCGCGGGCTACACCTTC.

The gene calls are TRBV30 and TRBJ2-1, with 7 bases fitting TRBD2. Germline V CDR1 and CDR2: GTSNPN, SVGIG (reference sequence). Trimming removed 5 bases from V and 4 bases from J; junction bases left unmatched: 14. There are 16 residues in the CDR3. CDR3 residues: CAWPQAERGRYNEQFF. The CDR3 bases are TGTGCCTGGCCTCAAGCTGAGCGGGGACGTTACAATGAGCAGTTCTTC.

The rearrangement links TRBV27 to TRBJ1-5, with D perhaps TRBD1 (5 bases). V shed 5 bases and J shed 1 base, with 15 bases lying between them. This CDR3 is 16 amino acids long. Germline CDR1 MNHEY, CDR2 SMNVEV (reference sequence). In DNA, the CDR3 is TGTGCCAGCAGTCTCCAGGGTCGGGGGAGCAATCAGCCCCAGCATTTT. This gives the protein CASSLQGRGSNQPQHF.